The rows below give T cell receptor beta chains drawn from one sample of a study of T-cell reconstitution after alpha-beta-depleted transplantation in children. Via MiXCR, TCRdb re-called the PCR reads, giving one row per CDR3 protein. The data contain 780,000 or so distinct CDR3 sequences, approximately 15% of them singletons. The sample was PBMCs, mostly from graft donor cells, taken 360 days after TCRalphabeta/CD19-depleted stem cell transplant. The source of these receptors is a male patient between 5 and 17 years old who had a stem cell transplant for acute lymphoblastic leukemia, so the T cells may come from the graft donor. CDR3s include the opening cysteine and the closing phenylalanine or tryptophan. The order of the fields is D gene, clone size, J gene, V gene, CDR3 protein, CDR3 DNA. The D gene is left open where the match is weak. Rows give clone size only sometimes, using once, few, many, or a class for an expanded clone.

. | few | TRBJ2-7 | TRBV25-1 | CASSGVTEYF | TGTGCCAGCAGTGGAGTAACGGAATACTTC
. | many | TRBJ2-4 | TRBV5-1 | CASSFSSRTPRDIQYF | TGCGCCAGCAGCTTCTCCTCTAGGACCCCTCGGGACATTCAGTACTTC
. | few | TRBJ2-1 | TRBV28 | CASSSPSRGNEQFF | TGTGCCAGCAGTTCCCCGTCTAGGGGCAATGAGCAGTTCTTC
TRBD2 | few | TRBJ2-3 | TRBV25-1 | CASSATSARPTDTQYF | TGTGCCAGCAGTGCGACTAGCGCGAGACCCACAGATACGCAGTATTTT
TRBD2 | few | TRBJ2-2 | TRBV18 | CASSPRLAGENGELFF | TGTGCCAGCTCACCGAGACTAGCGGGAGAGAACGGGGAGCTGTTTTTT
. | many | TRBJ2-6 | TRBV7-9 | CASSYRAGANVLTF | TGTGCCAGCAGCTACAGGGCAGGGGCCAACGTCCTGACTTTC
. | few | TRBJ2-7 | TRBV4-2 | CASSPGWYEQYF | TGTGCCAGCAGCCCCGGGTGGTACGAGCAGTACTTC
TRBD1 | many | TRBJ2-7 | TRBV29-1 | CSASGTASYEQYF | TGCAGCGCCTCCGGGACAGCCTCCTACGAGCAGTACTTC
. | few | TRBJ2-1 | TRBV19 | CASSMVSRPGRLYNEQFF | TGTGCCAGTAGTATGGTATCAAGACCGGGACGGCTTTACAATGAGCAGTTCTTC
TRBD1 | few | TRBJ2-2 | TRBV14 | CASSQDSGTGKLFF | TGTGCCAGCAGCCAAGATTCTGGGACAGGGAAGCTGTTTTTT
. | many | TRBJ2-4 | TRBV10-3 | CAISESKASGAKNIQYF | TGTGCCATCAGTGAGTCTAAGGCTAGTGGGGCCAAAAACATTCAGTACTTC
. | . | TRBJ2-5 | TRBV6-5 | CASSYNKETQYF | TGTGCCAGCAGTTACAACAAAGAGACCCAGTACTTC
. | few | TRBJ2-3 | TRBV12-3/TRBV12-4 | CASIPPGRNTDTQYF | TGTGCCAGCATCCCACCGGGACGTAACACAGATACGCAGTATTTT
TRBD2 | . | TRBJ2-5 | TRBV4-1 | CASSQHSSGRASETQYF | TGCGCCAGCAGCCAGCATTCTAGCGGGAGGGCCAGTGAGACCCAGTACTTC
. | . | TRBJ2-7 | TRBV4-1 | CASSQEAQGLSYEQYF | TGCGCCAGCAGCCAAGAAGCACAGGGATTATCCTACGAGCAGTACTTC
. | many | TRBJ2-3 | TRBV7-9 | CASSSTWLGHTQYF | TGTGCCAGCAGCTCGACTTGGTTGGGCCATACGCAGTATTTT
TRBD2 | many | TRBJ2-2 | TRBV20-1 | CSARGTSGSTGELFF | TGCAGTGCTAGGGGGACTAGCGGGAGCACCGGGGAGCTGTTTTTT
TRBD2 | many | TRBJ2-1 | TRBV10-3 | CAISETTKTSGRSSSYNEQFF | TGTGCCATCAGTGAGACGACTAAGACTAGCGGGAGGTCGAGCTCCTACAATGAGCAGTTCTTC
. | few | TRBJ1-1 | TRBV4-1 | CASSRNGPAFF | TGCGCCAGCAGCCGAAACGGGCCCGCTTTCTTT
TRBD2 | many | TRBJ2-3 | TRBV6-2/TRBV6-3 | CASKLQKRGLAGRGSTDTQYF | TGTGCCAGCAAGCTCCAGAAGAGGGGACTAGCGGGGCGGGGGAGCACAGATACGCAGTATTTT
TRBD2 | few | TRBJ2-6 | TRBV2 | CASCSGAGSGANVLTF | TGTGCCAGCTGTAGCGGGGCCGGGTCTGGGGCCAACGTCCTGACTTTC
TRBD1 | . | TRBJ1-1 | TRBV4-1 | CASSQDLRGTGIREAFF | TGCGCCAGCAGCCAAGATTTGAGGGGGACAGGGATTCGGGAAGCTTTCTTT
TRBD2 | . | TRBJ2-7 | TRBV2 | CAGTSGYEQYF | TGTGCCGGGACTAGCGGATACGAGCAGTACTTC
TRBD2 | many | TRBJ2-1 | TRBV6-5 | CASSYRAGVSVRSYNEQFF | TGTGCCAGCAGTTACCGAGCGGGAGTCTCGGTAAGGTCCTACAATGAGCAGTTCTTC
. | few | TRBJ1-1 | TRBV7-3 | CASSLPGSTEAFF | TGTGCCAGCAGCTTACCAGGAAGCACTGAAGCTTTCTTT
TRBD1 | many | TRBJ2-2 | TRBV24-1 | CATSDLFGTGETGELFF | TGTGCCACCAGTGATTTGTTCGGGACAGGGGAGACCGGGGAGCTGTTTTTT
. | . | TRBJ2-2 | TRBV2 | CASNREWGTGELFF | TGTGCCAGCAATCGGGAGTGGGGCACCGGGGAGCTGTTTTTT
TRBD2 | . | TRBJ2-2 | TRBV9 | CASSYLAGGLAGELFF | TGTGCCAGCAGCTACCTAGCGGGAGGGTTAGCCGGGGAGCTGTTTTTT
. | . | TRBJ1-1 | TRBV9 | CASSVGMDYTEAFF | TGTGCCAGCAGCGTAGGTATGGACTACACTGAAGCTTTCTTT
. | few | TRBJ1-2 | TRBV12-3/TRBV12-4 | CASSLGTRGLVIRYQGDGYTF | TGTGCCAGCAGTTTAGGGACTAGGGGTCTTGTCATTCGTTACCAAGGGGATGGCTACACCTTC
TRBD2 | few | TRBJ2-2 | TRBV11-1 | CASSFGTSGRKDTGELFF | TGTGCCAGCAGCTTCGGGACTAGCGGGAGGAAGGACACCGGGGAGCTGTTTTTT
. | few | TRBJ1-1 | TRBV7-9 | CASSLGPYTEAFF | TGTGCCAGCAGCTTAGGACCTTACACTGAAGCTTTCTTT
. | . | TRBJ1-5 | TRBV27 | CASQRERTGNQPQHF | TGTGCCAGCCAACGAGAACGTACAGGCAATCAGCCCCAGCATTTT
. | . | TRBJ2-3 | TRBV6-2/TRBV6-3 | CASSPLGLPLTDTQYF | TGTGCCAGCAGTCCCCTAGGGCTCCCCCTCACAGATACGCAGTATTTT
. | . | TRBJ2-3 | TRBV12-3/TRBV12-4 | CASSLVAGTSTDTQYF | TGTGCCAGCAGTTTAGTGGCGGGGACTAGCACAGATACGCAGTATTTT
TRBD2 | many | TRBJ2-1 | TRBV20-1 | CSARPAGDYNEQFF | TGCAGTGCTAGGCCAGCGGGAGATTACAATGAGCAGTTCTTC
. | few | TRBJ1-5 | TRBV6-1 | CASSQPKDSNQPQHF | TGTGCCAGCAGTCAACCTAAGGATAGCAATCAGCCCCAGCATTTT
. | few | TRBJ1-5 | TRBV20-1 | CSASGSNQPQHF | TGCAGTGCTAGTGGCAGCAATCAGCCCCAGCATTTT
TRBD1 | . | TRBJ2-7 | TRBV20-1 | CSASGDRTPYEQYF | TGCAGTGCTAGCGGGGACAGGACTCCCTACGAGCAGTACTTC
. | few | TRBJ2-5 | TRBV29-1 | CSVASGSGTQYF | TGCAGCGTTGCCTCAGGGTCGGGGACCCAGTACTTC
TRBD2 | . | TRBJ2-1 | TRBV5-1 | CASSLSGTSFLPNEQFF | TGCGCCAGCAGCTTGTCGGGGACTAGCTTCTTGCCCAATGAGCAGTTCTTC
. | . | TRBJ2-5 | TRBV12-3/TRBV12-4 | CASSRGLWGETQYF | TGTGCCAGCAGTCGGGGACTCTGGGGAGAGACCCAGTACTTC
. | . | TRBJ2-5 | TRBV5-5 | CASSLFAQGGKTQYF | TGTGCCAGCAGCTTGTTTGCACAGGGCGGTAAGACCCAGTACTTC
. | few | TRBJ1-5 | TRBV12-3/TRBV12-4 | CASSGLGLRNQPQHF | TGTGCCAGCAGTGGTCTAGGGCTCCGGAATCAGCCCCAGCATTTT
. | few | TRBJ2-7 | TRBV12-3/TRBV12-4 | CASTPQLGTGEQYF | TGTGCCAGCACCCCCCAACTAGGGACGGGGGAGCAGTACTTC
. | . | TRBJ2-2 | TRBV24-1 | CATSDLSGSGELFF | TGTGCCACCAGTGATTTGTCCGGGTCCGGGGAGCTGTTTTTT
TRBD1 | . | TRBJ2-7 | TRBV10-3 | CAISYAGTGGYSEYF | TGTGCCATCAGCTACGCCGGGACAGGGGGGTATTCAGAGTACTTC
. | many | TRBJ1-4 | TRBV10-2 | CASSLTGFEKLFF | TGCGCCAGCAGCCTAACGGGCTTTGAAAAACTGTTTTTT
. | . | TRBJ2-7 | TRBV18 | CASSYRSAYEQYF | TGTGCCAGCTCATATAGATCGGCCTACGAGCAGTACTTC
TRBD2 | many | TRBJ2-2 | TRBV7-3 | CASSYRLASYTGELFF | TGTGCCAGCAGCTATCGACTAGCGAGTTACACCGGGGAGCTGTTTTTT
. | . | TRBJ1-3 | TRBV30 | CAWSAVGGNTIYF | TGTGCCTGGAGTGCCGTGGGTGGAAACACCATATATTTT
TRBD2 | many | TRBJ2-3 | TRBV27 | CASSFRTSMTDTQYF | TGTGCCAGCAGTTTTAGGACTAGCATGACAGATACGCAGTATTTT
TRBD2 | few | TRBJ2-1 | TRBV11-3 | CASSSSGLAGGYNEQFF | TGTGCCAGCAGCTCGTCGGGACTAGCGGGAGGATACAATGAGCAGTTCTTC
TRBD2 | . | TRBJ2-5 | TRBV5-1 | CASTRTSGREIQETQYF | TGCGCCAGCACCCGGACTAGCGGGAGGGAGATACAAGAGACCCAGTACTTC
TRBD1 | many | TRBJ2-3 | TRBV25-1 | CASSELGGQGTDTQYF | TGTGCCAGCAGTGAATTGGGCGGACAGGGCACAGATACGCAGTATTTT
. | . | TRBJ1-6 | TRBV13 | CASSLTVDSYNSPLHF | TGTGCCAGCAGCTTAACGGTGGACTCCTATAATTCACCCCTCCACTTT
. | . | TRBJ2-1 | TRBV5-1 | CASSLQGTQGFF | TGCGCCAGCAGCTTACAGGGCACCCAGGGATTCTTC